This T cell receptor (beta chain) was observed in a study of T cell changes during pregnancy in multiple sclerosis. This clone has just one count. The table came from immunoSEQ multiplex PCR; TCRdb's copy has only in-frame clones and leaves some out. The repertoire holds around 74,000 clones, about 85% seen once, with 3.3% in the top ten. Germline V gives CDR1 LGHNA, CDR2 YNFKEQ. The CDR3 length is 15 residues. Trimming took off 0 bases at V and 7 bases at J, with 15 bases between the two ends. This specimen was peripheral blood, taken before pregnancy. The source is a female donor with multiple sclerosis, enrolled in a pregnancy study. V is TRBV4-2 and J is TRBJ1-2, with a tentative D call TRBD1 (6 bases). Written as DNA, the CDR3 is TGTGCCAGCAGCCAAGATCGGGGAGGGGGGTTTGGCTACACCTTC. Translation gives CASSQDRGGGFGYTF.